This T cell receptor beta chain derives from a study of cytomegalovirus exposure and HLA in healthy donors. About the research overall: The 600 to 800 first-cohort repertoires shared a platform with the approximately 110 validation repertoires, as reported in a later analysis.

The study's findings and limits: Among the CMV-associated chains, three were confirmed in vitro as specific for CMV antigens.

The CDR3 is made up of 16 amino acids. With V trimmed by 3 bases and J by 2 bases, 10 bases remained unmatched. Germline V gene lookup returns CDR1 LGHNA and CDR2 YSLEER. Clones were sequenced by immunoSEQ multiplex PCR, and TCRdb holds only the in-frame ones, with some missing. The profile shows 150,000 to 200,000 clones, 75% to 90% of them singletons. With respect to this clone: Its antigen is undetermined.

Sequenced sample: PBMCs. This chain links TRBV4-3 with TRBJ2-7, with 7 bases matching TRBD2. This clonotype was obtained from a woman aged 18-35 years in good health and CMV-seronegative. CDR3 sequence reads: CASSQTWGGGTYEQYF. CDR3 coding DNA: TGCGCCAGCAGCCAGACGTGGGGCGGGGGTACCTACGAGCAGTACTTC.